These 32 T cell receptor beta chains were all obtained from the same sample, sequenced in a study of shared clonotypes between healthy human individuals (TCRdb year 2020). The library was built by means of the immunoSEQ multiplex PCR assay. The table comes from immuneACCESS by way of TCRdb, which keeps in-frame sequences with V and J called. Part of the clones is missing from these tables; in studies checked, under half for an unresolved V gene and the rest for unknown reasons. The sample data list around 2,000,000 clones, and just under 95% of these were observed just once. The ten largest clones add up to approximately 1% of the sample. For the CD8 naive samples, CD45RO-negative cells were positively selected for CCR7, yielding a CD45RA+CCR7+ population from which TemRA cells were excluded. The sequenced sample consisted of naive CD8+ T cells sorted from blood. The cell subset or site label here, explained by the study, means: CD45RA+CCR7+. The origin of the receptors is a man younger than 35 in good health.

The J gene is TRBJ2-7, the V gene TRBV7-9; TRBD2 aligns across 11 bases. The V gene end was trimmed by 5 bases and the J gene end by 2 bases; junction bases not matched to a gene: 11. The CDR3 covers 17 residues. Germline loops: CDR1 SEHNR, CDR2 FQNEAQ (reference sequence). In DNA form, the CDR3 reads TGTGCCAGCAGCCCCCCTGTACTAGCGGGAGTCACCTACGAGCAGTACTTC. Translation: CASSPPVLAGVTYEQYF.

In its sample, this clone was seen once. Other DNA sequences from this sample encode an identical CDR3 as well. CDR3 protein: CASSYGGLEPQHF. Here the CDR3 DNA reads TGTGCCAGCAGTTACGGGGGGTTGGAGCCCCAGCATTTT. The gene calls are TRBV6-5 and TRBJ1-5; tentative D call: TRBD1 (5 bases). The ends were cut back, 2 bases at V and 8 bases at J, with 10 bases in the middle. This CDR3 has 13 residues. The germline gives CDR1 MNHEY, CDR2 SVGAGI.

The chain combines TRBV9 with TRBJ1-2; no clear D gene. The CDR3 extends over 13 amino acids. The germline CDR1 and CDR2 sequences are SGDLS and YYNGEE. Deletions cut 0 bases from V and 2 bases from J, with 5 bases between. The chain's CDR3 is CASSVAINYGYTF. The CDR3 nucleotides read TGTGCCAGCAGCGTAGCCATAAACTATGGCTACACCTTC.

This sequence joins TRBV28 and TRBJ1-3; 8 bases agree with TRBD1. Germline V gene sequence: CDR1 MDHEN, CDR2 SYDVKM. J lost 0 bases, V lost 6 bases, and 7 bases had no gene match. This CDR3 has 16 amino acids. The CDR3 spells CASSLQGESSGNTIYF. The CDR3, as DNA: TGTGCCAGCAGCCTACAGGGGGAGAGCTCTGGAAACACCATATATTTT.

The rearrangement joins TRBV13 to TRBJ2-3; 7 bases are shared with TRBD2. Germline CDR1 reads PRHDT; CDR2 reads FYEKMQ (reference sequence). V gave up 8 bases and J gave up 1 base; unmatched junction bases: 6. This CDR3 comprises 14 residues. In DNA form, the CDR3 reads TGTGCCAGCGCGGGGGTGGAAGGCACAGATACGCAGTATTTT. This sequence encodes CASAGVEGTDTQYF.

With respect to this clone: The sample contains more than one DNA sequence encoding this CDR3. The J gene is TRBJ2-7, the V gene TRBV5-1, with a possible D match to TRBD2 (6 bases). In germline, CDR1 is SGHRS, CDR2 YFSETQ. Trimming stripped 4 bases from V and 0 bases from J, with 8 bases between. The CDR3 consists of 13 residues. In DNA, the CDR3 is TGCGCCAGCAGCGTCGGGAGCTCCTACGAGCAGTACTTC. Its protein product is CASSVGSSYEQYF.

This sequence joins TRBV7-2 and TRBJ2-5; D not certain. Germline lookup yields CDR1 SGHTA and CDR2 FQGNSA. The CDR3 consists of 11 residues. Trimming took off 1 base at V and 10 bases at J, with 7 bases between the two ends. DNA for the CDR3: TGTGCCAGCAGCTTAGTGTTTGTCCAGTACTTC. As protein: CASSLVFVQYF.

This rearrangement joins TRBV19 to TRBJ2-7; 8 positions agree with TRBD1. Germline V CDR1 and CDR2: LNHDA, SQIVND (reference sequence). V shed 2 bases and J 5 bases; nucleotides not matched to a gene: 8. The CDR3 loop spans 15 amino acids. This CDR3 is CASSILQGALNEQYF. CDR3 bases: TGTGCCAGTAGTATACTCCAGGGGGCGTTGAACGAGCAGTACTTC. Full variable domain (outside the CDR3, taken from reference TRBV19 and TRBJ2-7): DGGITQSPKYLFRKEGQNVTLSCEQNLNHDAMYWYRQDPGQGLRLIYYSQIVNDFQKGDIAEGYSVSREKKESFPLTVTSAQKNPTAFYLCASSILQGALNEQYFGPGTRLTVT.

As concerns this clone: The sample contains more than one DNA sequence encoding this CDR3. The rearrangement uses TRBV7-2 and TRBJ2-3; D remains unclear. In germline, CDR1 is SGHTA, CDR2 FQGNSA. The CDR3 spans 14 residues. The V and J ends lost 1 base and 2 bases respectively, with 7 bases between them. The CDR3 spells CASSLVALTDTQYF. Here the CDR3 DNA reads TGTGCCAGCAGCTTAGTAGCCCTCACAGATACGCAGTATTTT.

V usage is TRBV11-2 and J usage is TRBJ2-3; D not resolved. The V end lost 5 bases, the J end lost 2 bases, and 11 bases lay between the germline ends. CDR3 length: 14 amino acids. Germline CDR1 SGHAT, CDR2 FQNNGV. As DNA, the CDR3 is TGTGCCAGCAGCCTCCGCGCCTCCACAGATACGCAGTATTTT. Amino acid sequence: CASSLRASTDTQYF.

V and J are TRBV27 and TRBJ1-1; no clear D gene. The CDR3 consists of 13 residues. Germline CDR1 reads MNHEY; CDR2 reads SMNVEV (reference sequence). Trimming cost V 3 bases and J 4 bases, with 9 bases left between them. CDR3 amino acids: CASSFGVFTEAFF. The CDR3 DNA reads as TGTGCCAGCAGTTTCGGGGTATTCACTGAAGCTTTCTTT.

The chain uses TRBV7-8 and TRBJ1-1; no reliable D call. There are 13 residues in the CDR3. Looked up from germline, CDR1 is SGHVS and CDR2 is FQNEAQ. Trimming removed 5 bases at V and 4 bases at J, with 11 bases between. The CDR3 spells CASSVFRGTEAFF. The CDR3, as DNA: TGTGCCAGCAGCGTCTTTCGGGGCACTGAAGCTTTCTTT.

The chain uses TRBV5-6 and TRBJ2-3, with 9 bases fitting TRBD2. Germline V gives CDR1 SGHDT, CDR2 YYEEEE. After removal of 2 bases from V and 2 bases from J, the junction contained 9 bases not matched to a gene. The length of the CDR3 is 17 residues. The CDR3 protein is CASSLGTSLRSTDTQYF. The CDR3 DNA reads as TGTGCCAGCAGCTTAGGGACTAGCTTGAGGTCCACAGATACGCAGTATTTT.

This chain joins TRBV27 and TRBJ1-3; possible D gene TRBD1, 5 bases. This CDR3 is built from 14 residues. Trimming left V 6 bases short and J 2 bases short, with 11 bases between. CDR1 MNHEY and CDR2 SMNVEV come from the germline V gene (reference sequence). The CDR3 sequence is CASRKVGPGNTIYF. CDR3 coding DNA: TGTGCCAGCAGAAAGGTGGGGCCTGGAAACACCATATATTTT.

The J gene is TRBJ1-5, the V gene TRBV6-1; 8 bases line up with TRBD1. Germline-derived CDR1 and CDR2 are MNHNS and SASEGT. The CDR3 length is 16 residues. V shed 3 bases and J 4 bases; nucleotides not matched to a gene: 8. For the CDR3, the DNA is TGTGCCAGCAGTGAGACTCCGGGACAGGTTAATCAGCCCCAGCATTTT. Its translation: CASSETPGQVNQPQHF.

The chain uses TRBV9 and TRBJ2-2; no clear D gene. CDR3 length: 17 residues. Germline V gives CDR1 SGDLS, CDR2 YYNGEE. V was clipped by 3 bases and J by 1 base, with 16 bases between them. In DNA, the CDR3 is TGTGCCAGCAGCGCCGAAGGTACCGACCGGAACACCGGGGAGCTGTTTTTT. Encoded protein: CASSAEGTDRNTGELFF.

The V and J genes are TRBV5-1 and TRBJ1-6; perhaps TRBD1 as D (6 bases). The V gene lost 4 bases and the J gene lost 10 bases, with 21 bases spanning the gap. Germline CDR1 and CDR2: SGHRS and YFSETQ. This CDR3 has 16 amino acids. The CDR3 DNA reads as TGCGCCAGCAGCCCGGAAACCCAGGGGTTACGCTCACCCCTCCACTTT. Translating gives CASSPETQGLRSPLHF.

Details on this clone: Additional DNA sequences in this sample encode the identical CDR3. The genes are TRBV27 and TRBJ2-7; D is uncertain. Germline CDR1 and CDR2: MNHEY and SMNVEV (reference sequence). The V end lost 4 bases, the J end lost 3 bases, and 4 bases lay between the germline ends. The CDR3 totals 11 residues. CDR3 coding DNA: TGTGCCAGCAGTTCTCTCTACGAGCAGTACTTC. Encoded protein: CASSSLYEQYF.

V gene TRBV4-1 combines with J gene TRBJ2-7; a weak D match, TRBD2 (5 bases). Trimming took off 1 base at V and 0 bases at J, with 13 bases between the two ends. Germline V gene data show CDR1 as MGHRA and CDR2 as YSYEKL. The CDR3 runs to 16 residues. CDR3 bases: TGCGCCAGCAGCCAAGGAGGAGGAACTATCTCCTACGAGCAGTACTTC. Protein product: CASSQGGGTISYEQYF.

This chain links TRBV11-2 with TRBJ2-3; 12 bases map to TRBD2. The CDR3 spans 17 residues. Germline values: CDR1 SGHAT, CDR2 FQNNGV. V was clipped by 3 bases and J by 2 bases; unmatched bases: 6. CDR3 loop: CASSFRLAGAPTDTQYF. In DNA form, the CDR3 reads TGTGCCAGCAGCTTCAGACTAGCGGGGGCCCCCACAGATACGCAGTATTTT.

The chain is built from TRBV13 and TRBJ2-3; D not resolved. Germline-derived CDR1 and CDR2 are PRHDT and FYEKMQ (reference sequence). This CDR3 has 12 amino acids. Trimming took off 5 bases at V and 5 bases at J, with 8 bases between the two ends. The CDR3 protein is CASSQWEDTQYF. The DNA for the CDR3 is TGTGCCAGCAGCCAATGGGAAGATACGCAGTATTTT.

V is TRBV19 and J is TRBJ2-7; D gene uncertain. Germline CDR1 is LNHDA and CDR2 is SQIVND (reference sequence). The length of the CDR3 is 13 residues. Trimming left V 5 bases short and J 2 bases short, with 10 bases between. For the CDR3, the DNA is TGTGCCAGTAGTCCCGCGGAAGCCTACGAGCAGTACTTC. Protein: CASSPAEAYEQYF.

The chain joins TRBV28 to TRBJ2-2, with D possibly TRBD1 on 6 matching bases. The CDR3 sequence is 15 residues long. Trimming stripped 5 bases from V and 5 bases from J, with 15 bases between. Germline V CDR1 and CDR2: MDHEN, SYDVKM. Here the CDR3 reads CASSLPNRVTGELFF. CDR3 coding DNA: TGTGCCAGCAGTCTCCCGAACAGGGTTACCGGGGAGCTGTTTTTT.

The chain carries TRBV28 and TRBJ1-1, with a possible D match to TRBD1 (5 bases). V was shortened by 5 bases and J by 0 bases, with 13 bases between the two germline ends. This CDR3 is built from 15 residues. Per germline, CDR1 MDHEN and CDR2 SYDVKM. The CDR3 spells CASSDPTAMNTEAFF. The CDR3 nucleotides read TGTGCCAGCAGTGACCCGACAGCTATGAACACTGAAGCTTTCTTT.

This clone was recorded once. Other nucleotide sequences from this sample produce the same CDR3. The rearrangement links TRBV6-5 to TRBJ2-1; 9 bases align to TRBD2. The CDR3 covers 15 residues. Germline V gene sequence: CDR1 MNHEY, CDR2 SVGAGI. Trimming cost V 5 bases and J 0 bases; bases outside gene matches: 2. The CDR3 DNA reads TGTGCCAGCAGTCAGACTAGCGGCTCCTACAATGAGCAGTTCTTC. Protein product: CASSQTSGSYNEQFF.

This sequence joins TRBV4-1 and TRBJ2-7, with 10 bases that match TRBD1. The CDR3 totals 15 residues. Germline V gives CDR1 MGHRA, CDR2 YSYEKL. The V and J ends lost 1 base and 3 bases, in that order; junction bases with no gene match: 3. The CDR3 here is CASSQGDRGYYEQYF. The CDR3 DNA sequence: TGCGCCAGCAGCCAAGGGGACAGGGGCTACTACGAGCAGTACTTC.

This chain links TRBV11-2 with TRBJ2-7; 11 bases line up with TRBD2. Germline-derived CDR1 and CDR2 are SGHAT and FQNNGV. The CDR3 is made up of 18 amino acids. Trimming cost V 0 bases and J 2 bases; bases outside gene matches: 9. CDR3 nucleotides: TGTGCCAGCAGCTTAGATTATCGACTAGCGGGGTCTCCCTACGAGCAGTACTTC. Its translation: CASSLDYRLAGSPYEQYF.

As regards this clone: Other DNA sequences of this sample code for an identical CDR3. The chain couples TRBV7-9 to TRBJ1-6; D is uncertain. Germline assignment: CDR1 SEHNR and CDR2 FQNEAQ (reference sequence). V lost 5 bases to trimming and J lost 8 bases, with 7 bases between them. The CDR3 spans 12 residues. The CDR3 loop is CASSLGDSPLHF. CDR3 bases: TGTGCCAGCAGCCTCGGCGATTCACCCCTCCACTTT.

V is TRBV6-5 and J is TRBJ1-1; 7 bases align to TRBD1. The CDR3 is 13 amino acids. The V segment lost 4 bases and the J segment 7 bases; nucleotides outside the gene matches: 6. Germline assignment: CDR1 MNHEY and CDR2 SVGAGI. The CDR3 reads CASSSAGTDEAFF. The CDR3 coding sequence is TGTGCCAGCAGTTCCGCCGGGACAGATGAAGCTTTCTTT.

Only one count was recorded for this clone. The CDR3 is CASSQWGGGLVYEQYF. The CDR3 nucleotides read TGCGCCAGCAGCCAATGGGGTGGGGGCCTGGTTTACGAGCAGTACTTC. This chain joins TRBV4-3 and TRBJ2-7; a weak D match, TRBD1 (6 bases). The V gene's germline CDR1 is LGHNA and CDR2 YSLEER. Deletions cut 2 bases from V and 4 bases from J, with 18 bases between. The CDR3 length is 16 residues.

A note on this clone: The same CDR3 can be traced to other DNA sequences in this sample. This chain uses TRBV29-1 with TRBJ2-7; 11 bases align to TRBD1. This CDR3 has 14 amino acids. The V gene's germline CDR1 is SQVTM and CDR2 ANQGSEA. V shed 7 bases and J 4 bases; nucleotides not matched to a gene: 9. Here the CDR3 DNA reads TGCAGCGCAGTTCCAGGACAGGGGGCTTACGAGCAGTACTTC. Translated, it gives CSAVPGQGAYEQYF.

This clone was recorded only once. V and J are TRBV11-2 and TRBJ2-7; 8 nucleotides align to TRBD1. The CDR3 totals 13 residues. Losses at the gene ends were 5 bases for V and 3 bases for J; bases not matched to a gene: 3. Germline V gene sequence: CDR1 SGHAT, CDR2 FQNNGV. The CDR3 DNA follows: TGTGCCAGCAGCCAAACAGGGGGCTACGAGCAGTACTTC. It translates to CASSQTGGYEQYF.